This T cell receptor beta chain was identified during a study of blood T cells in healthy people across ages. This clonotype was observed a few times. Sample-barcoded 5' priming and a J-beta primer mix drove a second PCR of about 6 to 11 cycles. TCRdb re-derived calls from the 5' RACE reads in MiXCR, one entry per CDR3 protein. The sample consists of some 800,000 distinct CDR3 sequences, more than 20% of them appearing once. Trimming pared 6 bases from V and 7 bases from J, leaving 13 bases between. The CDR3 is made up of 12 amino acids. These data are also associated with another study on T cells of mothers and their children.

This clonotype originated in a boy aged 5-17 years in good health. V gene TRBV12-3 or TRBV12-4 combines with J gene TRBJ2-7, with a possible D match to TRBD1 (5 bases). Material: blood. CDR3 protein: CASSWADSEQYF. The CDR3 DNA follows: TGTGCCAGCAGCTGGGCAGACAGTGAGCAGTACTTC.